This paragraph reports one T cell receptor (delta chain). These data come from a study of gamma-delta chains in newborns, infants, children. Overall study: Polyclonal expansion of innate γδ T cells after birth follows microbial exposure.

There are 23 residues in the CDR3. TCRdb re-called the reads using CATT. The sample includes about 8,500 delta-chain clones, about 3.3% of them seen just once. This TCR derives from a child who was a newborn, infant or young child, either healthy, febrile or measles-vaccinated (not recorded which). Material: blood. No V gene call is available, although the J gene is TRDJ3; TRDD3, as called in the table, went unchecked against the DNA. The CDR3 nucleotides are TGTGCCTGTGACACCGTACCCACGTACTTGGGGATCCCCTTCTCCTGGGACACCCGACAGATGTTTTTC. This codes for CACDTVPTYLGIPFSWDTRQMFF.